This record concerns one T cell receptor beta chain sequence. This entry comes from a study of blood T cell repertoires in COVID-19. Background on the study: In each case, the material was cDNA or gDNA derived from T cells, B-cell-depleted T cells, or PBMCs.

Trimming took off 5 bases at V and 9 bases at J, with 23 bases between the two ends. Germline values: CDR1 SGHAT, CDR2 FQNNGV. This CDR3 comprises 17 residues. The table came from immunoSEQ multiplex PCR; TCRdb's copy has only in-frame clones and leaves some out. This sample has approximately 330,000 clones, with nearly 90% found just once. Patients at the Seattle site were enrolled during active infection and followed longitudinally. The clonotype originates from a woman aged 40 to 55 with COVID-19, enrolled during active disease. The chain joins TRBV11-2 to TRBJ1-6; TRBD1 might be the D (5 bases). The specimen sequenced was peripheral blood. The CDR3 DNA reads as TGTGCCAGCAGCCGATTGGGTCAGGGATCCCTCTTTTCACCCCTCCACTTT. Its protein is CASSRLGQGSLFSPLHF.